The 29 T cell receptor beta chains below were found in one sample sequenced in a study of OX40 agonist ivuxolimab in advanced cancers. Assay: immunoSEQ multiplex PCR; the TCRdb copy retains only in-frame clones and omits some. This sample has 75,000 to 100,000 clones, with under 85% found just once. The sample was CD4+ or CD8+ T cells sorted from blood, taken in a trial of the OX40 agonist ivuxolimab. Source of these receptors: an adult with an advanced solid tumor such as melanoma, head and neck, liver or kidney cancer.

The rearrangement links TRBV11-2 to TRBJ2-7, with D uncertain. CDR3 length equals 14 residues. Germline V gene lookup returns CDR1 SGHAT and CDR2 FQNNGV. V was pared by 1 base and J by 0 bases, with 7 bases between. This CDR3 reads CASSLGRVSYEQYF. The CDR3 DNA is TGTGCCAGCAGCTTAGGACGAGTCTCCTACGAGCAGTACTTC.

V gene TRBV5-1 combines with J gene TRBJ1-6; D uncertain. Trimming took 2 bases from V and 9 from J, leaving 9 bases between them. This CDR3 spans 13 amino acids. The germline gives CDR1 SGHRS, CDR2 YFSETQ. The CDR3 nucleotides are TGCGCCAGCAGCTTCGAGGGCCCTTCACCCCTCCACTTT. Protein: CASSFEGPSPLHF.

This clone came up once. The rearrangement links TRBV7-9 to TRBJ1-1, with D unresolved. The germline V gene has CDR1 SEHNR and CDR2 FQNEAQ (reference sequence). The CDR3 length is 15 residues. Trimming left V 3 bases short and J 1 base short, with 12 bases between. This chain's CDR3 is CASSLMGSPNTEAFF. CDR3 nucleotides: TGTGCCAGCAGCTTGATGGGTTCCCCGAACACTGAAGCTTTCTTT. Supplemented by reference TRBV7-9 and TRBJ1-1, the full variable domain reads DTGVSQNPRHKITKRGQNVTFRCDPISEHNRLYWYRQTLGQGPEFLTYFQNEAQLEKSRLLSDRFSAERPKGSFSTLEIQRTEQGDSAMYLCASSLMGSPNTEAFFGQGTRLTVV.

The chain employs TRBV19 and TRBJ2-5; no clear D gene. The DNA end lines up better with TRBJ2-7; the J call may be wrong. This CDR3 region has 12 residues. CDR1 and CDR2 (germline): LNHDA, SQIVND (reference sequence). CDR3 DNA: TGTGCCAGTAGTATGACCGGGTACGAGCAGTACTTC. Translating it yields CASSMTGYEQYF.

The J gene is TRBJ2-4, the V gene TRBV6-1; 8 nucleotides align to TRBD2. From germline, CDR1 is MNHNS and CDR2 SASEGT. The trim removed 7 bases at V and 5 bases at J, leaving 4 bases unmatched. The CDR3 contains 13 residues. DNA of the CDR3: TGTGCCAGCAAAGGACTAGCACAAAACATTCAGTACTTC. It yields the protein CASKGLAQNIQYF.

The chain joins TRBV13 to TRBJ1-6; D ambiguous. This CDR3 comprises 12 residues. Germline-derived CDR1 and CDR2 are PRHDT and FYEKMQ (reference sequence). V dropped 3 bases and J dropped 10 bases, with 7 bases sitting between them. This CDR3 is CASSFAQSPLHF. The CDR3 coding sequence is TGTGCCAGCAGCTTCGCACAGTCACCCCTCCACTTT.

The chain uses TRBV6-7 and TRBJ2-2, with unresolved D. TRBV6-7 is an ORF for which the function is uncertain. V was pared by 8 bases and J by 5 bases, with 9 bases between. The CDR3 runs to 12 residues. This CDR3 reads CASHQRTGELFF. As DNA, the CDR3 is TGTGCCAGCCATCAAAGAACCGGGGAGCTGTTTTTT.

This rearrangement joins TRBV7-2 to TRBJ2-1, with 7 bases matching TRBD1. Per the germline V gene, CDR1 is SGHTA and CDR2 is FQGNSA. Trimming removed 5 bases from V and 6 bases from J; junction bases left unmatched: 13. The CDR3 length is 16 residues. CDR3 nucleotide sequence: TGTGCCAGCAGCACCCTGACAGGGATAGGATCCAATGAGCAGTTCTTC. Protein sequence: CASSTLTGIGSNEQFF.

The genes are TRBV19 and TRBJ2-3; possibly TRBD1 for D (6 bases). Deletions cut 5 bases from V and 5 bases from J, with 20 bases between. The CDR3 is made up of 16 amino acids. CDR1 is LNHDA and CDR2 is SQIVND in the germline V gene (reference sequence). In DNA, the CDR3 is TGTGCCAGTAGTCCACGAAGGGGAGCCAGGGGAGATACGCAGTATTTT. Encoded protein: CASSPRRGARGDTQYF.

This chain joins TRBV29-1 and TRBJ1-2, with a possible D match to TRBD1 (5 bases). CDR3 length: 13 residues. Trimming removed 8 bases from V and 0 bases from J, with 13 bases in between. Germline lookup yields CDR1 SQVTM and CDR2 ANQGSEA. The CDR3 reads CSFRTSTNYGYTF. Here the CDR3 DNA reads TGCAGCTTCAGGACAAGCACTAACTATGGCTACACCTTC.

The rearrangement uses TRBV29-1 and TRBJ1-1, with unresolved D. The CDR3 has 11 amino acids. Germline V gene data show CDR1 as SQVTM and CDR2 as ANQGSEA. V dropped 3 bases and J dropped 5 bases, with 7 bases sitting between them. CDR3 sequence: CSVEGRTEAFF. CDR3 in DNA: TGCAGCGTTGAGGGAAGAACTGAAGCTTTCTTT.

This clone appeared a single time. This chain connects TRBV30 to TRBJ1-5; no clear D. This CDR3 is 15 amino acids long. V lost 2 bases, J lost 0 bases, and 11 bases lay in between. Germline V gene lookup returns CDR1 GTSNPN and CDR2 SVGIG (reference sequence). The CDR3: CAWSRGRYSNQPQHF. As DNA, the CDR3 is TGTGCCTGGAGTAGAGGCAGGTATAGCAATCAGCCCCAGCATTTT.

This sequence joins TRBV18 and TRBJ1-4; D is ambiguous. Looked up from germline, CDR1 is KGHSH and CDR2 is LQKENI. Trimming took 1 base from V and 5 from J, leaving 5 bases between them. CDR3 length equals 13 residues. In nucleotides, the CDR3 is TGTGCCAGCTCACCACAATTAAATGAAAAACTGTTTTTT. Translating gives CASSPQLNEKLFF.

The chain uses TRBV6-1 and TRBJ1-2, with 7 nucleotides matching TRBD1. The germline V gene has CDR1 MNHNS and CDR2 SASEGT. This CDR3 contains 15 residues. J was trimmed by 0 bases and V by 3 bases; bases with no gene match: 4. The CDR3 loop reads CASSEETGTNYGYTF. CDR3 DNA: TGTGCCAGCAGTGAGGAGACAGGGACTAACTATGGCTACACCTTC.

The chain carries TRBV4-3 and TRBJ1-1, with 8 positions matching TRBD1. J was trimmed by 1 base and V by 4 bases; bases with no gene match: 11. This CDR3 comprises 17 residues. CDR1 is LGHNA, CDR2 YSLEER, per germline. CDR3 sequence reads: CASSLAGPGTGNTEAFF. In DNA, the CDR3 is TGCGCCAGCAGCCTCGCCGGGCCCGGGACAGGGAACACTGAAGCTTTCTTT.

V is TRBV9 and J is TRBJ1-2; D is undetermined. The CDR3 loop spans 14 amino acids. From germline, CDR1 is SGDLS and CDR2 YYNGEE. Trimming removed 0 bases at V and 7 bases at J, with 13 bases between. As DNA, the CDR3 is TGTGCCAGCAGCGTAGGTGGCGGAGGAGCTGGCTACACCTTC. Translated, it gives CASSVGGGGAGYTF. The entire variable domain, with the rest obtained from reference TRBV9 and TRBJ1-2, is as follows: DSGVTQTPKHLITATGQRVTLRCSPRSGDLSVYWYQQSLDQGLQFLIQYYNGEERAKGNILERFSAQQFPDLHSELNLSSLELGDSALYFCASSVGGGGAGYTFGSGTRLTVV.

This sequence joins TRBV19 and TRBJ2-7, with D tentatively TRBD1 or TRBD2 (5 bases each). This CDR3 contains 15 residues. Between the trimmed V and J ends, which lost 4 bases and 6 bases, there was a span of 19 bases. Germline CDR1 reads LNHDA; CDR2 reads SQIVND (reference sequence). CDR3 bases: TGTGCCAGTAGTAGGCGGTCGGGGCTCGGTGGCGAGCAGTACTTC. Protein product: CASSRRSGLGGEQYF.

V usage is TRBV12-5 and J usage is TRBJ2-1; 8 nucleotides align to TRBD1. Germline CDR1 reads LGHNT; CDR2 reads FRNRAP. Trimming cost V 6 bases and J 0 bases; bases outside gene matches: 4. This CDR3 region has 15 residues. The CDR3 nucleotides are TGTGCTAGTGGGGGACAGGTTAGCTCCTACAATGAGCAGTTCTTC. Encoded protein: CASGGQVSSYNEQFF.

This clone was observed a handful of times. The chain carries TRBV5-1 and TRBJ1-5; 11 nucleotides line up with TRBD1. V lost 4 bases, J lost 5 bases, and 2 bases stayed unmatched. From germline, CDR1 is SGHRS and CDR2 YFSETQ. The CDR3 length is 14 residues. The CDR3 loop is CASSRTGGDQPQHF. The DNA of the CDR3 is TGCGCCAGCAGCCGGACAGGGGGCGATCAGCCCCAGCATTTT.

The chain uses TRBV5-1 and TRBJ2-2; 9 bases line up with TRBD1. Germline CDR1 reads SGHRS; CDR2 reads YFSETQ. Unmatched junction bases numbered 4, after V lost 1 base and J lost 3 bases. The CDR3 has 16 amino acids. The CDR3 sequence: CASSLTGTGYTGELFF. CDR3 bases: TGCGCCAGCAGCTTGACCGGGACAGGGTACACCGGGGAGCTGTTTTTT.

The chain couples TRBV7-2 to TRBJ2-7; D is perhaps TRBD2 (7 bases). This CDR3 region has 15 residues. The germline V gene encodes CDR1 SGHTA and CDR2 FQGNSA. V lost 7 bases to trimming and J lost 0 bases, with 16 bases between them. The CDR3 loop is CASTTAGAASYEQYF. In DNA, the CDR3 is TGTGCCAGCACCACTGCGGGGGCAGCCTCCTACGAGCAGTACTTC. Full variable domain (remainder filled in from reference TRBV7-2 and TRBJ2-7): GAGVSQSPSNKVTEKGKDVELRCDPISGHTALYWYRQSLGQGLEFLIYFQGNSAPDKSGLPSDRFSAERTGGSVSTLTIQRTQQEDSAVYLCASTTAGAASYEQYFGPGTRLTVT.

This clone was counted once. This chain connects TRBV6-6 to TRBJ1-5; D may be TRBD1 (6 bases). Trimming pared 6 bases from V and 7 bases from J, leaving 19 bases between. Germline CDR1 and CDR2: MNHNY and SVGAGI (reference sequence). The CDR3 loop spans 15 amino acids. CDR3 DNA: TGTGCCAGCAGCCGGCGAGGGGGGTTTAAGCAGCCCCAGCATTTT. Protein product: CASSRRGGFKQPQHF.

The chain carries TRBV4-1 and TRBJ1-1; TRBD1 matches at 8 bases. Germline CDR1 is MGHRA and CDR2 is YSYEKL. The CDR3 has 18 amino acids. J lost 1 base, V lost 1 base, and 11 bases had no gene match. CDR3 amino acids: CASSQGYRGFEGNTEAFF. The CDR3 nucleotides are TGCGCCAGCAGCCAAGGGTACAGGGGGTTCGAGGGGAACACTGAAGCTTTCTTT.

CDR3 DNA: TGTGCCAGAAGCGGATACCGGGACAGGCTCGATGGCTACACCTTC. It codes for CARSGYRDRLDGYTF. J is TRBJ1-2 and V is TRBV5-3; 8 bases are shared with TRBD1. TRBV5-3 is flagged as an ORF with uncertain function. This CDR3 spans 15 amino acids. Trimming cost V 4 bases and J 6 bases; bases outside gene matches: 11.

This sequence joins TRBV28 and TRBJ1-1; D possibly corresponds to TRBD1 (5 bases). V lost 4 bases, J lost 5 bases, and 11 bases lay in between. The CDR3 extends over 13 amino acids. Germline loops: CDR1 MDHEN, CDR2 SYDVKM. CDR3 nucleotides: TGTGCCAGCAGTTCCGGGGGTACGACTGAAGCTTTCTTT. Translation: CASSSGGTTEAFF. Full variable domain (missing parts from reference TRBV28 and TRBJ1-1): DVKVTQSSRYLVKRTGEKVFLECVQDMDHENMFWYRQDPGLGLRLIYFSYDVKMKEKGDIPEGYSVSREKKERFSLILESASTNQTSMYLCASSSGGTTEAFFGQGTRLTVV.

This clone was counted a single time. The chain is built from TRBV6-4 and TRBJ2-2; 11 bases map to TRBD1. The V gene's germline CDR1 is MRHNA and CDR2 SNTAGT. Germline trimming cut 5 bases from V and 4 bases from J; bases unmatched to any gene: 3. The CDR3 has 15 amino acids. The CDR3 reads CASSTGQGGTGELFF. In nucleotides, the CDR3 is TGTGCCAGCAGTACGGGACAGGGGGGCACCGGGGAGCTGTTTTTT.

The chain joins TRBV14 to TRBJ2-3; the D is unclear. The V gene lost 5 bases and the J gene lost 6 bases, with 12 bases spanning the gap. CDR1 and CDR2 (germline): SGHDN, FVKESK. The CDR3 is 13 residues long. The CDR3 DNA follows: TGTGCCAGCAGCGGGAACCTTAGGGATACGCAGTATTTT. The encoded protein is CASSGNLRDTQYF. Together with reference TRBV14 and TRBJ2-3, the CDR3 gives the full variable domain: EAGVTQFPSHSVIEKGQTVTLRCDPISGHDNLYWYRRVMGKEIKFLLHFVKESKQDESGMPNNRFLAERTGGTYSTLKVQPAELEDSGVYFCASSGNLRDTQYFGPGTRLTVL.

V usage is TRBV27 and J usage is TRBJ1-1; tentatively, D is TRBD1 (6 bases). The ends were cut back, 0 bases at V and 0 bases at J, with 8 bases in the middle. The CDR3 runs to 15 residues. Germline CDR1 reads MNHEY; CDR2 reads SMNVEV (reference sequence). The CDR3 coding sequence is TGTGCCAGCAGTTTATCCGGGGGCATGAACACTGAAGCTTTCTTT. It codes for CASSLSGGMNTEAFF.

The chain joins TRBV7-2 to TRBJ1-1, with D uncertain. CDR1 is SGHTA and CDR2 is FQGNSA in the germline V gene. The CDR3 has 13 residues. Trimming took off 2 bases at V and 2 bases at J, with 6 bases between the two ends. CDR3 sequence reads: CASSLNVNTEAFF. In nucleotides, the CDR3 is TGTGCCAGCAGCTTAAACGTTAACACTGAAGCTTTCTTT.